By sample fraction, the clone carrying this T cell receptor beta chain is large. What it recognizes is unknown. Profiled with immunoSEQ multiplex PCR; TCRdb holds only in-frame clones, not every one. Among about 2,200 clones listed, about 68% were seen once. The CDR3 totals 13 residues. Trimming removed 4 bases from V and 2 bases from J; junction bases left unmatched: 2. The germline gives CDR1 MDHEN, CDR2 SYDVKM. The data stem from a study of chemoradiotherapy in HPV16-positive cancers. General study findings and limits: Functional assays defining HPV-specific T cells used only a couple of HPV16-positive patients. Candidate HPV-specific clones and E7-related TCR motifs grew in tumor during treatment.

This receptor was taken from a human donor with HPV-associated anogenital cancer. Here the sequenced sample was tumor tissue, taken from a patient who underwent chemoradiotherapy. This chain links TRBV28 with TRBJ2-7; 7 positions agree with TRBD2. The CDR3 protein is CASSWREPYEQYF. The CDR3 DNA is TGTGCCAGCAGTTGGCGGGAGCCCTACGAGCAGTACTTC.